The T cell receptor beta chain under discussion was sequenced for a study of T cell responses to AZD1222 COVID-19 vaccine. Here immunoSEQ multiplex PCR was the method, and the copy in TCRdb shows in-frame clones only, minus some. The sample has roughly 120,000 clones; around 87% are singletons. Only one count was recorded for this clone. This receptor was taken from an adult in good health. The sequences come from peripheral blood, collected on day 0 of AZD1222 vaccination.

CDR3 sequence reads: CASSRIAGALGNEQFF. As DNA, the CDR3 is TGCGCCAGCAGCAGAATAGCGGGGGCCCTAGGGAATGAGCAGTTCTTC. The chain carries TRBV4-1 and TRBJ2-1; the match to TRBD2 covers 9 bases. The CDR3 sequence is 16 residues long. In germline, CDR1 is MGHRA, CDR2 YSYEKL. Trimming cost V 5 bases and J 7 bases; bases outside gene matches: 12.